This T cell receptor (beta chain) emerged from a study of shared clonotypes between healthy human individuals. Study-level information: Two women and a few men aged 18 to 49 served as donors. Overall study findings and caveats: Generally, estimated richness proved larger in naive subsets than it did in memory subsets.

CD8 cells classed as naive were CD45RO-negative and positively selected for CCR7, excluding terminally differentiated effector memory CD45RA+ cells. Of note for this clone: Its target is unknown.

The CDR3 is 16 residues long. CDR1 and CDR2 from the germline V gene are SGHRS and YFSETQ. V shed 3 bases, J shed 1 base, and the junction held 6 bases outside the gene matches. The authors' processing: ImmunoSEQ junction-only sequences lacked quality scores, so their filtering differed. The protocol was immunoSEQ multiplex PCR, while the TCRdb copy is restricted to in-frame clones and leaves out a portion. V and J calls and clone size come straight from that table; D and trimming were deduced from the DNA. The repertoire holds roughly 2.1 million clones, with more than 85% as singletons. V gene TRBV5-1 combines with J gene TRBJ1-1; 10 nucleotides agree with TRBD1. Material for sequencing was naive CD8+ T cells from PBMCs. This receptor was identified in a man younger than 35 in good health. Some clones in this sample may be carry-over from other donors' samples. This CDR3 reads CASSSWGQGKNTEAFF. In DNA form, the CDR3 reads TGCGCCAGCAGCTCCTGGGGACAGGGGAAGAACACTGAAGCTTTCTTT.